What follows are 8 T cell receptor beta chains derived from one specimen sequenced in a study of T cells in Graves' hyperthyroidism and ophthalmopathy. TCR beta CDR3 region amplification was performed from RNA transcripts. The HTBI primer set was used in a first-round RT-PCR of the TCR CDR3. TCRdb reprocessed the multiplex PCR reads with MiXCR, giving one entry per CDR3 protein. The table includes about 690,000 distinct CDR3 sequences, 15% to 20% detected once. The sample taken for sequencing was blood. Receptors originate from a man between 45 and 60 years old with Graves' hyperthyroidism.

This clonotype was detected ten times or more. V usage is TRBV6-2 or TRBV6-3 and J usage is TRBJ2-5, with D unresolved. The V and J ends lost 2 bases and 2 bases respectively, with 9 bases between them. The CDR3 covers 14 residues. CDR1 and CDR2 (germline): MNHEY, SVGEGT. In nucleotides, the CDR3 is TGTGCCAGCAGTTACGCCCAGATACAAGAGACCCAGTACTTC. This gives the protein CASSYAQIQETQYF.

V gene TRBV29-1 combines with J gene TRBJ2-5; 9 bases fit TRBD2. CDR3 length equals 15 residues. Germline V CDR1 and CDR2: SQVTM, ANQGSEA. With V trimmed by 3 bases and J by 3 bases, 8 bases remained unmatched. CDR3: CSVDSGRALEETQYF. In nucleotides, the CDR3 is TGCAGCGTTGATAGCGGGAGAGCTCTTGAAGAGACCCAGTACTTC.

This clonotype was seen a handful of times. The CDR3 is CASSDDRVSGANVLTF. The CDR3 coding sequence is TGTGCCAGCAGCGACGACAGGGTGTCTGGGGCCAACGTCCTGACTTTC. The chain is built from TRBV7-9 and TRBJ2-6, with 7 bases lining up with TRBD1. Germline V CDR1 and CDR2: SEHNR, FQNEAQ (reference sequence). Trimming removed 5 bases from V and 1 base from J; junction bases left unmatched: 5. This CDR3 is 16 amino acids long.

This clonotype showed up just a few times. This may stem from a read error, because a much larger clone lies one nucleotide away. CDR3 loop: CASVQPQETQYF. The CDR3 bases are TGTGCCAGCGTACAGCCCCAAGAGACCCAGTACTTC. The chain couples TRBV2 to TRBJ2-5, with D hard to call. Trimming cost V 8 bases and J 1 base, with 8 bases left between them. Germline values: CDR1 SNHLY, CDR2 FYNNEI. The CDR3 is 12 amino acids.

This clonotype was detected many times. This chain uses TRBV12-3 or TRBV12-4 with TRBJ2-1; D gene uncertain. V lost 0 bases to trimming and J lost 7 bases, with 7 bases between them. The CDR3 consists of 13 residues. In DNA form, the CDR3 reads TGTGCCAGCAGTTTAGCGCCGGGTAATGAGCAGTTCTTC. It is translated as CASSLAPGNEQFF.

This clonotype was seen repeatedly, ten times or more. The chain's CDR3 is CASSVGSGAYYEQYF. DNA of the CDR3: TGTGCCAGCAGTGTCGGTAGCGGCGCGTACTACGAGCAGTACTTC. The V and J genes are TRBV2 and TRBJ2-7; possible D gene TRBD2, 6 bases. Between the trimmed V and J ends, which lost 4 bases and 3 bases, there was a span of 16 bases. Germline-derived CDR1 and CDR2 are SNHLY and FYNNEI. This CDR3 comprises 15 residues.

This chain links TRBV7-6 with TRBJ2-7; 7 bases map to TRBD2. Germline V gene sequence: CDR1 SGHVS, CDR2 FNYEAQ. V was pared by 4 bases and J by 5 bases, with 2 bases of the junction left unmatched. The CDR3 contains 12 residues. This chain's CDR3 is CASSWGGDEQYF. The CDR3 coding sequence is TGTGCCAGCAGCTGGGGGGGTGACGAGCAGTACTTC.

The chain carries TRBV6-1 and TRBJ1-1; 7 bases map to TRBD1. The CDR3 runs 14 residues. Germline CDR1 is MNHNS and CDR2 is SASEGT. After removal of 6 bases from V and 1 base from J, the junction contained 5 bases not matched to a gene. CDR3 nucleotides: TGTGCCAGCAGAAACGACAGGGAGAACACTGAAGCTTTCTTT. It translates to CASRNDRENTEAFF.